One and the same sample provided the 18 T cell receptor beta chains below, sequenced in a study of T-cell reconstitution after alpha-beta-depleted transplantation in children. For TCRbeta, the library was prepared with unique molecular identifiers. A single record per CDR3 protein comes from TCRdb applying MiXCR to the PCR reads. The data contain fewer than 750,000 distinct CDR3 sequences, 25% to 30% of them seen just once; the ten biggest clones take up under 45%. Sequenced material: PBMCs, taken before TCRalphabeta/CD19-depleted stem cell transplant. These receptors all stem from a boy under two years old with Wiskott-Aldrich syndrome, due to receive a stem cell transplant.

This clonotype turned up a few times. The chain couples TRBV27 to TRBJ2-2, with TRBD1 as a possible D gene (8 bases). Germline loops: CDR1 MNHEY, CDR2 SMNVEV (reference sequence). V dropped 5 bases and J dropped 8 bases, with 18 bases sitting between them. The length of the CDR3 is 15 residues. CDR3 nucleotides: TGTGCCAGCAGTATTACAGGGGGGAGGGGTGGGGAGCTGTTTTTT. It specifies CASSITGGRGGELFF.

There are a few counts of this clonotype. This chain joins TRBV5-6 and TRBJ2-1; D is unresolved. The germline V gene has CDR1 SGHDT and CDR2 YYEEEE. The CDR3 runs to 15 residues. V shed 2 bases and J shed 6 bases, with 15 bases lying between them. The CDR3 loop reads CASSFWVGHINEQFF. The CDR3 DNA reads TGTGCCAGCAGCTTTTGGGTGGGTCATATCAATGAGCAGTTCTTC.

This clonotype showed up just a few times. The chain employs TRBV3-1 and TRBJ2-5; D remains unclear. Looked up from germline, CDR1 is LGHDT and CDR2 is YNNKEL (reference sequence). Trimming left V 8 bases short and J 3 bases short, with 7 bases between. The CDR3 covers 11 residues. The CDR3 nucleotides read TGTGCCAGCGGTGAAGAAGAGACCCAGTACTTC. Amino acids: CASGEEETQYF.

The rearrangement uses TRBV12-3 or TRBV12-4 and TRBJ1-4, with D uncertain. Trimming shortened V by 3 bases and J by 6 bases, and 11 bases separated the two germline ends. CDR3 length: 14 amino acids. CDR3 region: CASSFGVEYEKLFF. The CDR3 coding sequence is TGTGCCAGCAGTTTTGGGGTGGAATATGAAAAACTGTTTTTT.

This clonotype was seen more than once but under ten times. J is TRBJ1-5 and V is TRBV28, with 7 bases matching TRBD1. Trimming removed 1 base from V and 4 bases from J; junction bases left unmatched: 4. Germline CDR1 is MDHEN and CDR2 is SYDVKM. The CDR3 runs 15 residues. This CDR3 is CASSLSVQGNQPQHF. The CDR3 DNA follows: TGTGCCAGCAGTTTATCGGTACAGGGGAATCAGCCCCAGCATTTT.

This chain uses TRBV5-1 with TRBJ2-3, with D perhaps TRBD2 (5 bases). The CDR3 runs to 13 residues. With 5 bases removed from V and 2 bases from J, the gap between germline ends came to 9 bases. Germline values: CDR1 SGHRS, CDR2 YFSETQ. DNA for the CDR3: TGCGCCAGCAGTAGCGTAATCACAGATACGCAGTATTTT. Amino acid sequence: CASSSVITDTQYF.

This clonotype was found a few times. The V gene is TRBV19, the J gene TRBJ1-1; D uncertain. Germline CDR1 LNHDA, CDR2 SQIVND (reference sequence). The V end lost 3 bases, the J end lost 1 base, and 9 bases lay between the germline ends. This CDR3 has 14 residues. The CDR3 DNA reads as TGTGCCAGTAGTATGAATCGACAGAACACTGAAGCTTTCTTT. Translating gives CASSMNRQNTEAFF.

V gene TRBV23-1 combines with J gene TRBJ2-5; a weak D match, TRBD2 (6 bases). TRBV23-1 is reported as an ORF; its role is uncertain. The CDR3 runs to 17 residues. V lost 4 bases and J 5 bases, leaving 23 bases between the germline ends. CDR3 sequence (DNA): TGCGCCAGCAGTCGGGTGACGGGGAGGTCGGTCAGTGAGACCCAGTACTTC. This gives the protein CASSRVTGRSVSETQYF.

The rearrangement uses TRBV20-1 and TRBJ2-1; TRBD2 matches at 15 bases. V was pared by 5 bases and J by 9 bases, with 8 bases of the junction left unmatched. CDR1 DFQATT and CDR2 SNEGSKA come from the germline V gene (reference sequence). This CDR3 spans 15 amino acids. This CDR3 is CSAYRTSGRGGEQFF. CDR3 in DNA: TGCAGTGCTTATCGGACTAGCGGGAGGGGGGGTGAGCAGTTCTTC.

This clonotype showed up many times. The junction departs from the called germline gene at one end, perhaps through a read error. The J gene is TRBJ2-1, the V gene TRBV5-1; D ambiguous. This CDR3 has 13 residues. Per germline, CDR1 SGHRS and CDR2 YFSETQ. CDR3 residues: CASSLNGYNEQFF. The CDR3 nucleotides are TGTGCCAGCAGCTTAAACGGCTACAATGAGCAGTTCTTC.

J is TRBJ2-7 and V is TRBV5-1; 8 positions match TRBD1. This CDR3 has 14 residues. Trimming removed 4 bases from V and 9 bases from J; junction bases left unmatched: 12. Germline CDR1 reads SGHRS; CDR2 reads YFSETQ. The DNA for the CDR3 is TGCGCCAGCAGCCCATGGACAGGGCAGCAAACGCAGTACTTC. This sequence encodes CASSPWTGQQTQYF.

The chain has TRBV29-1 and TRBJ1-2, with D possibly being TRBD1 (5 bases). The germline V gene encodes CDR1 SQVTM and CDR2 ANQGSEA. This CDR3 has 11 residues. V dropped 7 bases and J dropped 4 bases, with 10 bases sitting between them. In DNA, the CDR3 is TGCAGCGCCTCCGGGGGCTATGGCTACACCTTC. It encodes CSASGGYGYTF.

This clonotype was counted a few times. The genes are TRBV27 and TRBJ2-1; 11 bases match TRBD2. The CDR3 sequence is 15 residues long. The junction had 7 bases not matched to a gene; V was cut back by 8 bases and J by 4 bases. Germline V gene data show CDR1 as MNHEY and CDR2 as SMNVEV (reference sequence). CDR3 in DNA: TGTGCCAGCGGATCCGGGACTAGCGGATACAATGAGCAGTTCTTC. It is translated as CASGSGTSGYNEQFF.

This clonotype was counted only a few times. The chain couples TRBV5-1 to TRBJ2-1; 9 nucleotides match TRBD2. J gave up 0 bases and V 4 bases, and 5 bases lay outside the gene matches. CDR1 is SGHRS and CDR2 is YFSETQ in the germline V gene. The CDR3 extends over 16 amino acids. CDR3 bases: TGCGCCAGCAGCGGGCGACTAGCGGCCTCCTACAATGAGCAGTTCTTC. Amino acids: CASSGRLAASYNEQFF.

This clonotype was detected a few times. The chain links TRBV24-1 to TRBJ2-1; D is perhaps TRBD2 (6 bases). The CDR3 length is 16 residues. With 3 bases removed from V and 3 bases from J, the gap between germline ends came to 14 bases. In germline, CDR1 is KGHDR, CDR2 SFDVKD. The CDR3 sequence: CATSDSGQPLYNEQFF. The CDR3 nucleotides read TGTGCCACCAGTGATAGCGGGCAACCCCTCTACAATGAGCAGTTCTTC.

This clonotype was detected only a few times. The rearrangement links TRBV28 to TRBJ1-5; no clear D gene. Germline V CDR1 and CDR2: MDHEN, SYDVKM. V was trimmed by 1 base and J by 3 bases, leaving 10 bases between them. The CDR3 length is 15 residues. The CDR3 region is CASSLLRTLNQPQHF. CDR3 nucleotide sequence: TGTGCCAGCAGTTTATTACGCACCCTCAATCAGCCCCAGCATTTT. Full variable domain (outside the CDR3, taken from reference TRBV28 and TRBJ1-5): DVKVTQSSRYLVKRTGEKVFLECVQDMDHENMFWYRQDPGLGLRLIYFSYDVKMKEKGDIPEGYSVSREKKERFSLILESASTNQTSMYLCASSLLRTLNQPQHFGDGTRLSIL.

This clonotype has just a few counts. The gene calls are TRBV29-1 and TRBJ2-5; TRBD2 aligns across 9 bases. V dropped 0 bases and J dropped 4; count of bases not matched to a gene: 12. The CDR3 covers 17 residues. Looked up from germline, CDR1 is SQVTM and CDR2 is ANQGSEA. The DNA of the CDR3 is TGCAGCGTTGAAGATCAAGTGGCGGGAGGGCCTAGAGAGACCCAGTACTTC. Amino acids: CSVEDQVAGGPRETQYF.

J is TRBJ1-1 and V is TRBV9; D may be TRBD1 (6 bases). The V and J ends lost 0 bases and 6 bases respectively, with 12 bases between them. This CDR3 has 14 amino acids. Looked up from germline, CDR1 is SGDLS and CDR2 is YYNGEE. CDR3 nucleotides: TGTGCCAGCAGCGTAGCTACGGGGGCAGCTGAAGCTTTCTTT. This gives the protein CASSVATGAAEAFF.